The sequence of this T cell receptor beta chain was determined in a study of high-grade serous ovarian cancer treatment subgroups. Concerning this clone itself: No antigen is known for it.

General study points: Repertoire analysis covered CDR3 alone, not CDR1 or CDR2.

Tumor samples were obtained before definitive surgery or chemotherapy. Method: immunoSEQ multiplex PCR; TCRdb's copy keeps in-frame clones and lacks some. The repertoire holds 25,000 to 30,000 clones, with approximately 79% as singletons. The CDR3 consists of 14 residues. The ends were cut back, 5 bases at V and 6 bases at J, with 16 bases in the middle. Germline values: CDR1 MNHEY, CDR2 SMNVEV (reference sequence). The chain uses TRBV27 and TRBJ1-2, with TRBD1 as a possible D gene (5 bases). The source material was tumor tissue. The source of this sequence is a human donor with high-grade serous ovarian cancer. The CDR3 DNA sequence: TGTGCCAGCAGTGCCAGGGAGGGGAAGAATGGCTACACCTTC. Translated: CASSAREGKNGYTF.